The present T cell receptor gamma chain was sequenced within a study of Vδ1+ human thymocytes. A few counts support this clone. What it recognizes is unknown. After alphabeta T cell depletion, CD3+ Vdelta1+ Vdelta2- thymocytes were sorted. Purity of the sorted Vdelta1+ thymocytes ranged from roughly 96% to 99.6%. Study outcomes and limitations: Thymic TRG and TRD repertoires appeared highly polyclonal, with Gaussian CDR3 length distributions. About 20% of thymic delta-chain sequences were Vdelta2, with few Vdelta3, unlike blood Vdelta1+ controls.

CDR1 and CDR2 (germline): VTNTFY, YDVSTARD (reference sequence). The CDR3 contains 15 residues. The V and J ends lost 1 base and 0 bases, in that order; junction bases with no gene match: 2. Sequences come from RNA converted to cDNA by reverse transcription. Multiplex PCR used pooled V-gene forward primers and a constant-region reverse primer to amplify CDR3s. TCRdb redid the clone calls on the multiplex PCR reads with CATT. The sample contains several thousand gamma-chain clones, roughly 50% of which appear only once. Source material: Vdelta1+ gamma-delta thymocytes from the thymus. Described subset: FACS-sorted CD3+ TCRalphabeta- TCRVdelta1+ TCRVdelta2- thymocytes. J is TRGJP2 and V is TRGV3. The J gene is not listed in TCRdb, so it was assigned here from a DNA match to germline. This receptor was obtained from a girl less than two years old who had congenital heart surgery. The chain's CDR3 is CATWDRNSSDWIKTF. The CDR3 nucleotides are TGTGCCACCTGGGACAGAAATAGTAGTGATTGGATCAAGACGTTT.